The 22 T cell receptor beta chains listed next were all sequenced from one sample in a study of T-cell reconstitution after alpha-beta-depleted transplantation in children. Preparation of the TCRbeta library involved a method that used unique molecular identifiers. Using its own MiXCR run on the PCR reads, TCRdb lists one record per CDR3 protein. Of 200,000 to 250,000 distinct CDR3 sequences listed, roughly a tenth were seen once; the top ten hold approximately 5%. Specimen: PBMCs from the stem cell graft donor, collected from the stem cell graft. These receptors came from a human donor who donated a stem cell graft to a child with SCID.

Many counts were recorded for this clonotype. This sequence joins TRBV12-3 or TRBV12-4 and TRBJ2-7; unclear D gene. The CDR3 sequence is 13 residues long. Trimming removed 2 bases at V and 2 bases at J, with 7 bases between. The CDR3: CASSLPGPYEQYF. CDR3 coding DNA: TGTGCCAGCAGTTTACCGGGTCCCTACGAGCAGTACTTC.

This clonotype was seen repeatedly, ten times or more. This chain connects TRBV15 to TRBJ2-1; 11 bases fit TRBD2. There are 19 residues in the CDR3. Germline V gives CDR1 LNHNV, CDR2 YYDKDF (reference sequence). J gave up 0 bases and V 8 bases, and 15 bases lay outside the gene matches. CDR3 loop: CATGGTASGGPSSYNEQFF. The DNA for the CDR3 is TGTGCCACCGGGGGGACGGCTAGCGGGGGGCCAAGCTCCTACAATGAGCAGTTCTTC.

The table lists this clonotype with many counts. The chain has TRBV5-5 and TRBJ2-5; D ambiguous. The germline V gene encodes CDR1 SGHKS and CDR2 YYEKEE (reference sequence). V lost 0 bases, J lost 6 bases, and 12 bases lay in between. The CDR3 consists of 14 residues. Here the CDR3 reads CASSLASEPQTQYF. The CDR3 coding sequence is TGTGCCAGCAGCTTGGCCTCGGAACCCCAGACCCAGTACTTC.

This clonotype was seen ten or more times. This chain joins TRBV5-1 and TRBJ2-1; 16 nucleotides align to TRBD2. With V trimmed by 4 bases and J by 7 bases, 5 bases remained unmatched. The CDR3 totals 16 residues. Germline V gene lookup returns CDR1 SGHRS and CDR2 YFSETQ. In DNA, the CDR3 is TGCGCCAGCAGCCCCGGGACTAGCGGGGGGGAGAATGAGCAGTTCTTC. It specifies CASSPGTSGGENEQFF.

This clonotype was picked up many times. The V and J genes are TRBV19 and TRBJ2-1; 7 positions match TRBD2. CDR3 length equals 12 residues. V dropped 4 bases and J dropped 16; count of bases not matched to a gene: 10. Germline CDR1 is LNHDA and CDR2 is SQIVND (reference sequence). CDR3 sequence (DNA): TGTGCCAGTAGTACCCCCCGGGGAGCGGGATTCTTC. It specifies CASSTPRGAGFF.

This chain links TRBV25-1 with TRBJ1-1, with D perhaps TRBD1 (5 bases). V lost 3 bases, J lost 4 bases, and 15 bases lay in between. CDR1 and CDR2 (germline): MGHDK, SYGVNS. The CDR3 extends over 15 amino acids. Here the CDR3 DNA reads TGTGCCAGCAGTGACTCTCGACAGCCTGTCACTGAAGCTTTCTTT. It translates to CASSDSRQPVTEAFF.

This clonotype was counted many times. The chain carries TRBV10-3 and TRBJ2-5, with D maybe TRBD1 (5 bases). Germline V gene lookup returns CDR1 ENHRY and CDR2 SYGVKD. There are 19 residues in the CDR3. V dropped 6 bases and J dropped 2 bases, with 28 bases sitting between them. The CDR3 DNA sequence: TGTGCCATCAGAGCAGTTTGGGCAGGGATTGTACGAGGTCAAGAGACCCAGTACTTC. Translated, it gives CAIRAVWAGIVRGQETQYF.

This clonotype was seen repeatedly, ten times or more. The chain recombines TRBV7-8 with TRBJ2-5, with TRBD2 matching 7 bases. The CDR3 totals 15 residues. CDR1 is SGHVS and CDR2 is FQNEAQ in the germline V gene. V trimming: 0 bases; J trimming: 2 bases; junction bases outside the gene matches: 3. The CDR3 sequence is CASSLAASGQETQYF. The CDR3 region has the DNA TGTGCCAGCAGCTTAGCTGCTAGCGGTCAAGAGACCCAGTACTTC.

This clonotype was seen at least ten times. The V call is TRBV4-1, the J call TRBJ1-2; 7 bases are shared with TRBD1. The CDR3 covers 15 residues. Trimming took 3 bases from V and 1 from J; bases not matched to a gene: 5. The germline gives CDR1 MGHRA, CDR2 YSYEKL. The CDR3 here is CASSHPDRNNYGYTF. The CDR3 coding sequence is TGCGCCAGCAGCCACCCGGACAGGAATAACTATGGCTACACCTTC.

Ten or more counts support this clonotype. CDR3 nucleotides: TGTGCCAGCACCCTAAAACAGGGGAATGAGCAGTTCTTC. This gives the protein CASTLKQGNEQFF. The chain employs TRBV7-2 and TRBJ2-1, with 7 bases that match TRBD1. The CDR3 sequence is 13 residues long. Germline CDR1 reads SGHTA; CDR2 reads FQGNSA. Trimming cost V 7 bases and J 7 bases; bases outside gene matches: 7.

This clonotype was seen a handful of times. The V call is TRBV7-6, the J call TRBJ2-7, with D hard to call. Per germline, CDR1 SGHVS and CDR2 FNYEAQ. CDR3 size: 13 residues. Trimming shortened V by 3 bases and J by 7 bases, and 13 bases separated the two germline ends. CDR3 in DNA: TGTGCCAGCAGCTTTGGGCCATATCGGGAGCAGTACTTC. This sequence encodes CASSFGPYREQYF.

This clonotype was observed many times. The chain joins TRBV5-1 to TRBJ1-1; no clear D. The V and J ends lost 4 bases and 3 bases respectively, with 10 bases between them. The CDR3 has 13 amino acids. CDR1 and CDR2 (germline): SGHRS, YFSETQ. The CDR3 spells CASSADGYTEAFF. The CDR3 bases are TGCGCCAGCAGCGCGGACGGGTACACTGAAGCTTTCTTT.

This clonotype was seen many times. The V and J genes are TRBV9 and TRBJ2-4, with D maybe TRBD2 (7 bases). The CDR3 length is 15 residues. V lost 7 bases and J lost 1, with 15 bases in between. Germline V lookup: CDR1 SGDLS, CDR2 YYNGEE. CDR3 protein: CASGGGGYAKNIQYF. The DNA for the CDR3 is TGTGCCAGCGGAGGGGGGGGATACGCCAAAAACATTCAGTACTTC.

This clonotype was detected ten times or more. V and J are TRBV7-3 and TRBJ2-1; no reliable D call. The V end lost 1 base, the J end lost 8 bases, and 12 bases lay between the germline ends. CDR1 and CDR2 (germline): SGHTA, FQGTGA. The CDR3 runs to 14 residues. The CDR3 bases are TGTGCCAGCAGCTTAATCGCCGGTGGGGATGAGCAGTTCTTC. It translates to CASSLIAGGDEQFF.

There are many counts of this clonotype. The chain employs TRBV9 and TRBJ2-1, with D perhaps matching TRBD2 (7 bases). Trimming removed 3 bases at V and 0 bases at J, with 10 bases between. CDR1 and CDR2 (germline): SGDLS, YYNGEE. This CDR3 is 15 amino acids long. The DNA of the CDR3 is TGTGCCAGCAGCGAGGCGGGGGCCTCCTACAATGAGCAGTTCTTC. Translated: CASSEAGASYNEQFF. Full variable domain (missing parts from reference TRBV9 and TRBJ2-1): DSGVTQTPKHLITATGQRVTLRCSPRSGDLSVYWYQQSLDQGLQFLIQYYNGEERAKGNILERFSAQQFPDLHSELNLSSLELGDSALYFCASSEAGASYNEQFFGPGTRLTVL.

This clonotype was recorded many times. In nucleotides, the CDR3 is TGCGCCAGCAGGGGACAGGGGATGAACACTGAAGCTTTCTTT. Translated, it gives CASRGQGMNTEAFF. The chain is built from TRBV5-1 and TRBJ1-1; 10 nucleotides line up with TRBD1. Germline V gene sequence: CDR1 SGHRS, CDR2 YFSETQ. V lost 5 bases to trimming and J lost 0 bases; unmatched junction nucleotides: 1. This CDR3 has 14 residues. Full variable domain (outside the CDR3, taken from reference TRBV5-1 and TRBJ1-1): KAGVTQTPRYLIKTRGQQVTLSCSPISGHRSVSWYQQTPGQGLQFLFEYFSETQRNKGNFPGRFSGRQFSNSRSEMNVSTLELGDSALYLCASRGQGMNTEAFFGQGTRLTVV.

In its sample, this clonotype was seen many times. The chain couples TRBV4-3 to TRBJ2-6; D is ambiguous. Germline loops: CDR1 LGHNA, CDR2 YSLEER. The CDR3 covers 14 residues. V lost 0 bases to trimming and J lost 5 bases, with 5 bases between them. The CDR3 nucleotides read TGCGCCAGCAGCCAAGATCCCCGGGCCAACGTCCTGACTTTC. Its protein product is CASSQDPRANVLTF.

This clonotype has ten or more counts. The chain couples TRBV29-1 to TRBJ2-3, with 8 bases identical to TRBD2. CDR3 size: 13 residues. Germline CDR1 and CDR2: SQVTM and ANQGSEA. Germline trimming cut 7 bases from V and 0 bases from J; bases unmatched to any gene: 3. CDR3: CSATSASTDTQYF. The CDR3 bases are TGCAGCGCGACTAGCGCCAGCACAGATACGCAGTATTTT.

This clonotype is a singleton in its sample. The chain joins TRBV20-1 to TRBJ2-2; D is tentatively TRBD1 or TRBD2 (5 bases each). V was shortened by 3 bases and J by 2 bases, with 13 bases between the two germline ends. Germline V CDR1 and CDR2: DFQATT, SNEGSKA (reference sequence). This CDR3 is 15 amino acids long. The chain's CDR3 is CSARNRGTNTGELFF. For the CDR3, the DNA is TGCAGTGCTAGGAATCGGGGCACCAACACCGGGGAGCTGTTTTTT.

This clonotype was counted many times. This chain joins TRBV12-3 or TRBV12-4 and TRBJ2-1; 9 bases fit TRBD2. The junction had 7 bases not matched to a gene; V was cut back by 4 bases and J by 6 bases. The CDR3 has 15 amino acids. Here the CDR3 DNA reads TGTGCCAGCAGTTGGGCGGGACTAGCCCGCAATGAGCAGTTCTTC. Protein sequence: CASSWAGLARNEQFF.

The chain couples TRBV29-1 to TRBJ1-2, with a tentative D call TRBD1 (5 bases). V shed 4 bases and J shed 4 bases, with 16 bases lying between them. Germline lookup yields CDR1 SQVTM and CDR2 ANQGSEA. This CDR3 comprises 14 residues. The CDR3 region has the DNA TGCAGCGTTGCGGTTTGGGGCGGAGGCTATGGCTACACCTTC. Protein product: CSVAVWGGGYGYTF. The variable domain in full, completed from reference TRBV29-1 and TRBJ1-2, reads SAVISQKPSRDICQRGTSLTIQCQVDSQVTMMFWYRQQPGQSLTLIATANQGSEATYESGFVIDKFPISRPNLTFSTLTVSNMSPEDSSIYLCSVAVWGGGYGYTFGSGTRLTVV.

This clonotype was counted ten times or more. This rearrangement joins TRBV29-1 to TRBJ1-5, with unresolved D. CDR3 length: 15 amino acids. Germline V CDR1 and CDR2: SQVTM, ANQGSEA. V was clipped by 3 bases and J by 0 bases, with 12 bases between them. The CDR3 nucleotides are TGCAGCGTTGATGCAGGAGGATATAGCAATCAGCCCCAGCATTTT. Translation gives CSVDAGGYSNQPQHF. Drawing the rest from reference TRBV29-1 and TRBJ1-5, the complete variable domain is SAVISQKPSRDICQRGTSLTIQCQVDSQVTMMFWYRQQPGQSLTLIATANQGSEATYESGFVIDKFPISRPNLTFSTLTVSNMSPEDSSIYLCSVDAGGYSNQPQHFGDGTRLSIL.